The rows below give T cell receptor beta chains drawn from one sample of a study of identical twins. TCRdb re-analysed the 5' RACE reads in MiXCR, keeping a single row per CDR3 protein. The sample carries approximately 500,000 distinct CDR3 sequences, 13% to 15% recorded once. In addition, the sample was reused for a study of yellow fever vaccine responses in identical twins.

Input material: CD4+ T cells sorted from blood. The source is a woman under 30 in good health. Both conserved end residues are part of each CDR3. Fields, in order: CDR3 protein, CDR3 DNA, V gene, J gene, clone size, D gene, CDR3 length. A D gene is named only where the DNA matches it firmly. Clone sizes are given selectively: once, few, many, or a class where the clone is expanded.

cdr3_aa: CASKGPTGELFF; cdr3_nt: TGTGCCAGCAAAGGACCAACCGGGGAGCTGTTTTTT; v_call: TRBV28; j_call: TRBJ2-2; clone_size: few; d_call: NA; cdr3_length: 12
cdr3_aa: CASSVGINSGRVPGTGELFF; cdr3_nt: TGTGCCAGCAGCGTAGGTATTAATAGCGGGAGAGTACCGGGGACCGGGGAGCTGTTTTTT; v_call: TRBV9; j_call: TRBJ2-2; clone_size: NA; d_call: TRBD2; cdr3_length: 20
cdr3_aa: CAISDHRSETQYF; cdr3_nt: TGTGCCATCAGTGACCACCGATCCGAGACCCAGTACTTC; v_call: TRBV10-3; j_call: TRBJ2-5; clone_size: NA; d_call: NA; cdr3_length: 13
cdr3_aa: CASSELAGNADTQYF; cdr3_nt: TGTGCCAGCAGTGAACTAGCGGGTAACGCAGATACGCAGTATTTT; v_call: TRBV12-3/TRBV12-4; j_call: TRBJ2-3; clone_size: NA; d_call: TRBD2; cdr3_length: 15
cdr3_aa: CASSLVGSAGEKLFF; cdr3_nt: TGCGCCAGCAGCTTGGTGGGCTCCGCGGGTGAAAAACTGTTTTTT; v_call: TRBV5-1; j_call: TRBJ1-4; clone_size: many; d_call: NA; cdr3_length: 15
cdr3_aa: CSAREDMTSEAFF; cdr3_nt: TGCAGTGCTAGAGAAGACATGACCTCTGAGGCTTTCTTT; v_call: TRBV20-1; j_call: TRBJ1-1; clone_size: few; d_call: NA; cdr3_length: 13
cdr3_aa: CSARTGQVAGELFF; cdr3_nt: TGCAGTGCTAGAACAGGACAGGTGGCCGGGGAGCTGTTTTTT; v_call: TRBV20-1; j_call: TRBJ2-2; clone_size: NA; d_call: TRBD1; cdr3_length: 14
cdr3_aa: CASSRGAGVMNTEAFF; cdr3_nt: TGTGCCAGCAGCCGTGGGGCAGGGGTTATGAACACTGAAGCTTTCTTT; v_call: TRBV3-1; j_call: TRBJ1-1; clone_size: NA; d_call: NA; cdr3_length: 16
cdr3_aa: CASTTDRGPEAFF; cdr3_nt: TGTGCCAGCACCACCGACAGGGGGCCTGAAGCTTTCTTT; v_call: TRBV6-5; j_call: TRBJ1-1; clone_size: NA; d_call: TRBD1; cdr3_length: 13
cdr3_aa: CASSGDRVSPTDTQYF; cdr3_nt: TGTGCCAGCAGTGGGGACAGGGTATCCCCCACAGATACGCAGTATTTT; v_call: TRBV2; j_call: TRBJ2-3; clone_size: many; d_call: TRBD1; cdr3_length: 16
cdr3_aa: CATSRAPRRGADEQFF; cdr3_nt: TGTGCCACCAGCAGAGCTCCGCGGCGGGGAGCCGATGAGCAGTTCTTC; v_call: TRBV15; j_call: TRBJ2-1; clone_size: NA; d_call: NA; cdr3_length: 16
cdr3_aa: CASSLDFSSTDTQYF; cdr3_nt: TGTGCCAGCAGCTTAGACTTCTCTAGCACAGATACGCAGTATTTT; v_call: TRBV7-3; j_call: TRBJ2-3; clone_size: many; d_call: NA; cdr3_length: 15
cdr3_aa: CASRSSRGNTGELFF; cdr3_nt: TGTGCCAGCAGATCGAGTAGGGGGAACACCGGGGAGCTGTTTTTT; v_call: TRBV28; j_call: TRBJ2-2; clone_size: few; d_call: NA; cdr3_length: 15
cdr3_aa: CSARDPTGSGVAFF; cdr3_nt: TGCAGTGCTAGAGATCCCACGGGGAGTGGCGTAGCTTTCTTT; v_call: TRBV20-1; j_call: TRBJ1-1; clone_size: NA; d_call: NA; cdr3_length: 14
cdr3_aa: CASSRATGRVAEAFF; cdr3_nt: TGTGCCAGCAGTCGGGCTACAGGGAGGGTCGCTGAAGCTTTCTTT; v_call: TRBV3-1; j_call: TRBJ1-1; clone_size: few; d_call: NA; cdr3_length: 15
cdr3_aa: CASTPGGTGAYEQYF; cdr3_nt: TGTGCCAGCACCCCGGGCGGGACAGGGGCCTACGAGCAGTACTTC; v_call: TRBV28; j_call: TRBJ2-7; clone_size: NA; d_call: TRBD1; cdr3_length: 15
cdr3_aa: CASSLVGVGQETQYF; cdr3_nt: TGTGCCAGCAGCTTAGTGGGGGTAGGACAAGAGACCCAGTACTTC; v_call: TRBV7-8; j_call: TRBJ2-5; clone_size: few; d_call: NA; cdr3_length: 15
cdr3_aa: CASSLGLQTTSTDTQYF; cdr3_nt: TGTGCCAGCAGCTTAGGGTTGCAGACCACTAGCACAGATACGCAGTATTTT; v_call: TRBV7-8; j_call: TRBJ2-3; clone_size: few; d_call: NA; cdr3_length: 17
cdr3_aa: CCARGRGTSGYNEQFF; cdr3_nt: TGCTGTGCTAGAGGTCGGGGGACTAGCGGGTACAATGAGCAGTTCTTC; v_call: TRBV20-1; j_call: TRBJ2-1; clone_size: once; d_call: TRBD2; cdr3_length: 16
cdr3_aa: CASSLATSGGTDTQYF; cdr3_nt: TGTGCCAGCAGCTTAGCGACTAGCGGGGGCACAGATACGCAGTATTTT; v_call: TRBV7-9; j_call: TRBJ2-3; clone_size: few; d_call: TRBD2; cdr3_length: 16
cdr3_aa: CASITRGSNTEAFF; cdr3_nt: TGTGCCAGCATCACCAGGGGGTCGAACACTGAAGCTTTCTTT; v_call: TRBV3-1; j_call: TRBJ1-1; clone_size: few; d_call: TRBD1; cdr3_length: 14
cdr3_aa: CAICGASFNSPLHF; cdr3_nt: TGTGCCATCTGCGGGGCCTCCTTTAATTCACCCCTCCACTTT; v_call: TRBV12-3/TRBV12-4; j_call: TRBJ1-6; clone_size: NA; d_call: NA; cdr3_length: 14